Listed below are T cell receptor beta chains from one sample, sequenced in a study of blood T cell repertoires in COVID-19. Clones were sequenced by immunoSEQ multiplex PCR, and TCRdb holds only the in-frame ones, with some missing. Of about 210,000 clones in the sample, about nine tenths were seen once. Specimen: peripheral blood. Every receptor here comes from a young man with active or convalescent COVID-19. Each CDR3 is given with its conserved first and last residue. A D gene is named only where the DNA matches it firmly. Clone size, where shown, is once, few, many, or a class for clones that have expanded.

clone_size	d_call	v_call	j_call	cdr3_aa	cdr3_nt
.	TRBD2	TRBV7-2	TRBJ2-5	CASSHRREVGETQYF	TGTGCCAGCAGCCATCGGCGGGAGGTCGGAGAGACCCAGTACTTC
.	.	TRBV6-4	TRBJ1-1	CASRAGAANTEAFF	TGTGCCAGCAGGGCAGGGGCTGCGAACACTGAAGCTTTCTTT
once	.	TRBV9	TRBJ1-1	CASSAATGTTNTEAFF	TGTGCCAGCAGCGCCGCCACCGGGACAACGAACACTGAAGCTTTCTTT
.	TRBD2	TRBV4-2	TRBJ2-1	CASSQDHSPGLAGPYNEQFF	TGTGCCAGCAGCCAAGACCACTCCCCAGGACTAGCGGGACCCTACAATGAGCAGTTCTTC
.	TRBD1	TRBV6-5	TRBJ2-7	CASRTGQGVIYEQYF	TGTGCCAGCAGAACGGGACAGGGGGTAATATACGAGCAGTACTTC
.	TRBD1	TRBV19	TRBJ1-3	CASSRDRASGNTIYF	TGTGCCAGTAGCCGGGACAGAGCCTCTGGAAACACCATATATTTT
once	TRBD1	TRBV23-1	TRBJ1-6	CASMPGQGNSPLHF	TGCGCCAGCATGCCGGGACAGGGCAATTCACCCCTCCACTTT
.	.	TRBV3-1/TRBV3-2	TRBJ2-1	CASSQRGASKGLEQFF	TGTGCCAGCAGCCAACGCGGGGCTAGCAAGGGGCTCGAGCAGTTCTTC
.	.	TRBV19	TRBJ2-3	CASSMWSGSLDTQYF	TGTGCCAGTAGTATGTGGTCCGGGAGTCTAGATACGCAGTATTTT
.	TRBD2	TRBV15	TRBJ2-3	CATNRGSGSGEADTQYF	TGTGCCACCAACCGAGGTAGCGGGAGTGGAGAAGCAGATACGCAGTATTTT
.	.	TRBV7-9	TRBJ1-1	CASSLPRGAEAFF	TGTGCCAGCAGCCTCCCTCGGGGAGCTGAAGCTTTCTTT